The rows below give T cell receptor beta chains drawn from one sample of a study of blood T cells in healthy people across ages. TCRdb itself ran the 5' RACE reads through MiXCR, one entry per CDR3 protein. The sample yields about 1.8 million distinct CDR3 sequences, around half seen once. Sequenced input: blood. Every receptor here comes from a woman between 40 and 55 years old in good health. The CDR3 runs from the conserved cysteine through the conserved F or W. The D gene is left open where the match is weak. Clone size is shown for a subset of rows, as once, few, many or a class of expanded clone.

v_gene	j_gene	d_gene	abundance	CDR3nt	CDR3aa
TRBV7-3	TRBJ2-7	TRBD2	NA	TGTGCCGGGGGACGGGAGGTACCCTACGAGCAGTACTTC	CAGGREVPYEQYF
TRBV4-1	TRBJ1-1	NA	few	TGCGCCAGCAGCCATAGGGGGGGCACTGAAGCTTTCTTT	CASSHRGGTEAFF
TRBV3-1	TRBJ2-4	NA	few	TGTGCCAGCAGCCTAAGGACAGATAAAAACATTCAGTACTTC	CASSLRTDKNIQYF
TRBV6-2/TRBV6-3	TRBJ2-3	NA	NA	TGTGCCAGCAGTCCTGTGCATGTCACAGATACGCAGTATTTT	CASSPVHVTDTQYF
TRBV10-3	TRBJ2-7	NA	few	TGTGCCATCAGTGACCGGTGGGGGAGGGAGCAGTACTTC	CAISDRWGREQYF
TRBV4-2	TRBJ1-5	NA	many	TGTGCCAGCAGCCAAGAAACAGCCAGCAATCAGCCCCAGCATTTT	CASSQETASNQPQHF
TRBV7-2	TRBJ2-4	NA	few	TGTGCCAGCTCCCTTCCACAGAAAAACATTCAGTACTTC	CASSLPQKNIQYF
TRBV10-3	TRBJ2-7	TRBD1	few	TGTGCCATCAGCGGGACAGCCTACGAGCAGTACTTC	CAISGTAYEQYF
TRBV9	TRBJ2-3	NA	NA	TGTGCCAGCACCGACGGGGGGCGTACAGATACGCAGTATTTT	CASTDGGRTDTQYF
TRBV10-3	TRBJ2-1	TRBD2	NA	TGTGCCATCAGACCGGGACTAGCGGGCAATGAGCAGTTCTTC	CAIRPGLAGNEQFF
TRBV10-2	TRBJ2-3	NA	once	TGCGCCAGCAGTGAGCCGTCGGGGGGCCCGGATACGCAGTATTTT	CASSEPSGGPDTQYF
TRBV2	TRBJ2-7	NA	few	TGTGCCAGCAGTGAGGGGGGAGTGGGCGAGCAGTACTTC	CASSEGGVGEQYF
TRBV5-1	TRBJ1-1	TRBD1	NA	TGCGCCAGCAGCCTCTCCGGACAGGGTGCGGCTTTCTTT	CASSLSGQGAAFF
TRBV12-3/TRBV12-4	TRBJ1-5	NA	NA	TGTGCCAGCAGTACCTTAGAGAATCAGCCCCAGCATTTT	CASSTLENQPQHF
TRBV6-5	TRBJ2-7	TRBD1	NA	TGTGCCAGCAGTTACCACAGGGGTTCCTACGAGCAGTACTTC	CASSYHRGSYEQYF
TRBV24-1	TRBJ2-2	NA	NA	TGTGCCACCAGGACAGCGAACACCGGGGAGCTGTTTTTT	CATRTANTGELFF
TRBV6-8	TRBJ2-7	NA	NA	TGTGCCAGCAGTTACTTTCATCAGGGTTTCGACGAGCAGTACTTC	CASSYFHQGFDEQYF
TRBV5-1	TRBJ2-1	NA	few	TGCGCCAGCAGCCCGGGGGTCCCTCGGGGCGACAATGAGCAGTTCTTC	CASSPGVPRGDNEQFF
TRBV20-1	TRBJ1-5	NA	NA	TGCAGTGCTAGAGCAGGGGGCAATCAGCCCCAGCATTTT	CSARAGGNQPQHF
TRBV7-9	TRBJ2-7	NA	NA	TGTGCCAGCAGCTCCCAGGCTACGTCCCACGAGCAGTACTTC	CASSSQATSHEQYF
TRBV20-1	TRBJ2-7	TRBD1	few	TGCAGTGCTCCCACGGGACAGTCCCACGAGCAGTACTTC	CSAPTGQSHEQYF
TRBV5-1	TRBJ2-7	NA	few	TGCGCCAGCAGCATACAGGGCCCCTCCTACGAGCAGTACTTC	CASSIQGPSYEQYF
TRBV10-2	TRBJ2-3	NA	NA	TGCGCCAGCAGTGGGACGGTCTTACGTGATACGCAGTATTTT	CASSGTVLRDTQYF
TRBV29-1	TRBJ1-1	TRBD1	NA	TGCAGCGTTGGGGGACAGGGAGCTTTCTTT	CSVGGQGAFF
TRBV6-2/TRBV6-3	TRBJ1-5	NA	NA	TGTGCCAGCAGTCAGACGCGTCAGCCCCAGCATTTT	CASSQTRQPQHF
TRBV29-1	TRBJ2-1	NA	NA	TGCAGCGTTCAGGGTAGGAATGGCTCCTACAATGAGCAGTTCTTC	CSVQGRNGSYNEQFF
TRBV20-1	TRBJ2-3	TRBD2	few	TGCAGTGCTCCCGTTCAGCGGGGGGCTGAAGATACGCAGTATTTT	CSAPVQRGAEDTQYF
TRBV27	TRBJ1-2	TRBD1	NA	TGTGCCAGCAGAAGGTCGGGACAGGGGGCTGATGGCTACACCTTC	CASRRSGQGADGYTF
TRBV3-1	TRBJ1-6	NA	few	TGTGCCAGCAGCCAATGGGATTCACCCCTCCACTTT	CASSQWDSPLHF
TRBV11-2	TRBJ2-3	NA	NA	TGTGCCACCAAAATAAACCCCACAGATACGCGGTATTTT	CATKINPTDTRYF
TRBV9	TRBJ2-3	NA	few	TGTGCCAGCAATGGCGGGCAATTCACAGATACGCAGTATTTT	CASNGGQFTDTQYF
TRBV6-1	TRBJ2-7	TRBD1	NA	TGTGCCAGCAGTGGAAGACAGGGGGCAACCTACGAGCAGTACTTC	CASSGRQGATYEQYF
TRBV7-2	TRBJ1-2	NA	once	TGTGCCAGCAGCCCAAACAGGGAGGGCGGCTACACCTTC	CASSPNREGGYTF
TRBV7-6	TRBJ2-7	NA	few	TGTGCCAGCAGCTTAAATCCCAAGACTTACGAGCAGTACTTC	CASSLNPKTYEQYF
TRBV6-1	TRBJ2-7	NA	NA	TGTGCCAGCAGTACCCCTGGCGAGCAGTACTTC	CASSTPGEQYF